These T cell receptor beta chains were read from a single sample in a study of T cells in Graves' hyperthyroidism and ophthalmopathy. Each CDR3 protein gets one entry after TCRdb re-called the multiplex PCR reads with MiXCR. The sample includes approximately 330,000 distinct CDR3 sequences, 21% of them seen just once. Sample: blood. The receptors come from a woman between 50 and 59 years old with Graves' hyperthyroidism. Each CDR3 is given with its conserved first and last residue. The D gene is left open where the match is weak. Rows give clone size only sometimes, using once, few, many, or a class for an expanded clone.

D	V	J	size	DNA	CDR3
TRBD1	TRBV6-1	TRBJ1-5	few	TGTGCCAGCAACCACAGGGGTGGCAATCAGCCCCAGCATTTT	CASNHRGGNQPQHF
NA	TRBV28	TRBJ1-2	few	TGTGCCAGCAGGGGACGCACCTATGGCTACACCTTC	CASRGRTYGYTF
NA	TRBV11-2	TRBJ1-4	NA	TGTGCCAGCAGCTTCAGGGAGGAAAAACTGTTTTTT	CASSFREEKLFF
TRBD2	TRBV2	TRBJ2-5	many	TGTGCCAGCAGTGAACTAGCGGGGGTTCGAGAGACCCAGTACTTC	CASSELAGVRETQYF
TRBD2	TRBV6-2/TRBV6-3	TRBJ2-5	many	TGTGCCAGCAGAACTGGTCTAGCGGGGGGACTCCAAGAGACCCAGTACTTC	CASRTGLAGGLQETQYF
NA	TRBV11-2	TRBJ2-7	NA	TGTGCCAGCAGCTTAGGTCGAACAGGGACCTACGAGCAGTACTTC	CASSLGRTGTYEQYF
NA	TRBV20-1	TRBJ2-7	NA	TGCAGTGCTAGAATCAACCTGGGAACAGGGTCCTACGAGCAGTACTTC	CSARINLGTGSYEQYF
NA	TRBV29-1	TRBJ1-1	many	TGCAGCGTTGCCTCAGTGAACACTGAAGCTTTCTTT	CSVASVNTEAFF
NA	TRBV5-1	TRBJ2-3	NA	TGCGCCAGCAGCCTTAAGGGGGGTAGCGCGGAGCTTAGCACAGATACGCAGTATTTT	CASSLKGGSAELSTDTQYF
NA	TRBV15	TRBJ1-5	few	TGTGCCACCAGCAGAGATTACGACAGCGTTAATCAGCCCCAGCATTTT	CATSRDYDSVNQPQHF